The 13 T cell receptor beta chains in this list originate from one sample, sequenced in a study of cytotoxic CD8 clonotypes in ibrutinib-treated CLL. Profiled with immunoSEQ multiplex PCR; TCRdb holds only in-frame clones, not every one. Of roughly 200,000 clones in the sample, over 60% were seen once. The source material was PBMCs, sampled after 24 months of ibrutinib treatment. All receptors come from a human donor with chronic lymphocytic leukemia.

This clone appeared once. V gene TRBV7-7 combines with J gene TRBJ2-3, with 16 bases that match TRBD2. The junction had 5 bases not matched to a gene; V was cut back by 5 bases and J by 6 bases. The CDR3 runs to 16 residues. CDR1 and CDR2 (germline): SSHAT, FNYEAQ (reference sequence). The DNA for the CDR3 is TGTGCCAGCAGCAAGGGGACTAGCGGGAGGGCGGATACGCAGTATTTT. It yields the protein CASSKGTSGRADTQYF.

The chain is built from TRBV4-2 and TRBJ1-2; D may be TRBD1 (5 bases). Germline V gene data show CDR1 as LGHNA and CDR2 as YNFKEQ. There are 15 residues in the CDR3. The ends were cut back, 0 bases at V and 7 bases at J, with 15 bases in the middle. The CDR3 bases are TGTGCCAGCAGCCAAGATTCAGGGCTAGGACGTGGCTACACCTTC. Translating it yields CASSQDSGLGRGYTF.

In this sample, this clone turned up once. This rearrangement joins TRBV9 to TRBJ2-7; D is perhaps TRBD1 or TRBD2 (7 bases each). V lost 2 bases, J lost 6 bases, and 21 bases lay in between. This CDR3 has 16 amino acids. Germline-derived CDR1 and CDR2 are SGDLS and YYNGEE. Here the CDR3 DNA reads TGTGCCAGCAGCGTCACTTCTAGCGGAGGGGGCATCGAGCAGTACTTC. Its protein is CASSVTSSGGGIEQYF.

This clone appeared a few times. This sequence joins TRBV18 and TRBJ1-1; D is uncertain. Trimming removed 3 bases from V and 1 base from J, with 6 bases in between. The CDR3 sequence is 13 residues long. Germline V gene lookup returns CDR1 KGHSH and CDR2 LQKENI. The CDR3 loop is CASSPRQNTEAFF. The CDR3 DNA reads TGTGCCAGCTCACCGCGACAGAACACTGAAGCTTTCTTT.

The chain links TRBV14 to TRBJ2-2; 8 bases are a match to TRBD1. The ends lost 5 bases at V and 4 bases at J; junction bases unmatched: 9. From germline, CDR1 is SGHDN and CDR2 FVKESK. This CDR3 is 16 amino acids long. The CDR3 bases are TGTGCCAGCAGCTCCAGGACAGGGTTGGGCACCGGGGAGCTGTTTTTT. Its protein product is CASSSRTGLGTGELFF.

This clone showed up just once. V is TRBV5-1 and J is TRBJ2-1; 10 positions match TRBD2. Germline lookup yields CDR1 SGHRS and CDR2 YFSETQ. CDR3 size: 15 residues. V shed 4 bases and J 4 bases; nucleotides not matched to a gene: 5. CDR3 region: CASSPGLAEYNEQFF. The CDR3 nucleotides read TGCGCCAGCAGCCCAGGACTAGCGGAATACAATGAGCAGTTCTTC.

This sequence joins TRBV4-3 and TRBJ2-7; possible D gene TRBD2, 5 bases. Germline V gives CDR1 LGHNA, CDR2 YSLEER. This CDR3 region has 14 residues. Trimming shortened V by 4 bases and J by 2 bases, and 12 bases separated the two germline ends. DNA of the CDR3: TGCGCCAGCAGCCTTGGACTCCAGGCCTACGAGCAGTACTTC. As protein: CASSLGLQAYEQYF.

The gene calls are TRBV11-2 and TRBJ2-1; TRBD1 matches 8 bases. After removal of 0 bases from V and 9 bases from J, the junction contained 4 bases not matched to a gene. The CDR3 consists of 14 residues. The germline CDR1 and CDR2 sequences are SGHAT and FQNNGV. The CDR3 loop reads CASSLDRTGLEQFF. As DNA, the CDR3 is TGTGCCAGCAGCTTAGACCGGACAGGGCTTGAGCAGTTCTTC.

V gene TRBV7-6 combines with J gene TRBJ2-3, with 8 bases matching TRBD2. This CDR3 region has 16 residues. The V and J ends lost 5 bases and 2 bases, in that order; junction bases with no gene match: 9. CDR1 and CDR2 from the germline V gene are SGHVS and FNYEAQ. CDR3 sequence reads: CASSAWSGSITDTQYF. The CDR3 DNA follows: TGTGCCAGCAGCGCCTGGAGCGGGAGTATCACAGATACGCAGTATTTT. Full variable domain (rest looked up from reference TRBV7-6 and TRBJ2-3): GAGVSQSPRYKVTKRGQDVALRCDPISGHVSLYWYRQALGQGPEFLTYFNYEAQQDKSGLPNDRFSAERPEGSISTLTIQRTEQRDSAMYRCASSAWSGSITDTQYFGPGTRLTVL.

CDR3 loop: CASSLERGSYNEQFF. The CDR3 region has the DNA TGCGCCAGCAGCTTGGAGCGGGGCTCCTACAATGAGCAGTTCTTC. This rearrangement joins TRBV5-1 to TRBJ2-1; 7 positions match TRBD2. The length of the CDR3 is 15 residues. Trimming removed 0 bases from V and 0 bases from J; junction bases left unmatched: 0. The germline V gene encodes CDR1 SGHRS and CDR2 YFSETQ.

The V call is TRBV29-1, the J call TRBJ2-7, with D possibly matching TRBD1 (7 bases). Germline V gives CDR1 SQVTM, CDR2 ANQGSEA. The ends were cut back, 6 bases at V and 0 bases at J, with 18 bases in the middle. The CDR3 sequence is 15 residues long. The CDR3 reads CSVDGGQYSSYEQYF. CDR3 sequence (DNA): TGCAGCGTGGACGGGGGACAGTACAGCTCCTACGAGCAGTACTTC.

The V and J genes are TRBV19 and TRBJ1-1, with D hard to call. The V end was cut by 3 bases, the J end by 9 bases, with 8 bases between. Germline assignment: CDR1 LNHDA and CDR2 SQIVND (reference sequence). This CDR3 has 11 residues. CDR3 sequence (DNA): TGTGCCAGTAGTATTGGCAGTAAAGCTTTCTTT. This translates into CASSIGSKAFF.

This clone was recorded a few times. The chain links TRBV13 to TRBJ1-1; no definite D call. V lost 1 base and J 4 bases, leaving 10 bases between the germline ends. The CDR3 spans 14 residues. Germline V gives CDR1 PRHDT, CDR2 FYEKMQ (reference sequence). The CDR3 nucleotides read TGTGCCAGCAGCTTAGAAGGTGCGGGCACTGAAGCTTTCTTT. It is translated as CASSLEGAGTEAFF.